The subject of this entry is one T cell receptor (beta chain). Produced via immunoSEQ multiplex PCR; TCRdb's table is partial and in-frame only. This table holds about 16,000 clones, 75% to 95% found once. CDR1 is MGHRA and CDR2 is YSYEKL in the germline V gene. The V end was cut by 1 base, the J end by 7 bases, with 8 bases between. The CDR3 extends over 13 amino acids. The sample originates from a study of OX40 agonist ivuxolimab in advanced cancers. Across the study: Ivuxolimab, an antibody that agonizes OX40 (CD134), was administered to the patients.

Sample: CD4+ or CD8+ T cells sorted from blood, taken in a trial of the OX40 agonist ivuxolimab. The gene calls are TRBV4-1 and TRBJ2-1, with D perhaps TRBD1 or TRBD2 (5 bases each). The receptor was isolated from an adult with an advanced solid tumor such as melanoma, head and neck, liver or kidney cancer. CDR3 sequence (DNA): TGCGCCAGCAGCCAAGGGGACGTAAATGAGCAGTTCTTC. It codes for CASSQGDVNEQFF.